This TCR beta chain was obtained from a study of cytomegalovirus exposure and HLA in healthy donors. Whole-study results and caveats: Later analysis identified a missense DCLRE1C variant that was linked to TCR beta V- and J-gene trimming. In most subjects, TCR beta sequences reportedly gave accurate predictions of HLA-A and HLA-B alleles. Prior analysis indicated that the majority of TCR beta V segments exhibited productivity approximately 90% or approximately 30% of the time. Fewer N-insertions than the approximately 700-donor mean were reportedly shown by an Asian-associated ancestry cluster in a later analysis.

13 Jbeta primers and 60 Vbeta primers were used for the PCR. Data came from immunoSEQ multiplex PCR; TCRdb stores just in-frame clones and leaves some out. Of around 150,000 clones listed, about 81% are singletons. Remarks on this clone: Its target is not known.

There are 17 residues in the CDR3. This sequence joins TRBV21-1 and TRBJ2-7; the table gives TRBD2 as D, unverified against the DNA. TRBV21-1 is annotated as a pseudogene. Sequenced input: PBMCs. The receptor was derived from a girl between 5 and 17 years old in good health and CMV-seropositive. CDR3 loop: CASSKGNTSGRAHEQYF. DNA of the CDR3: TGTGCCAGCAGCAAGGGAAACACTAGCGGGAGGGCCCACGAGCAGTACTTC.